This T cell receptor beta chain was observed in a study of Ad26.COV2.S vaccination and SARS-CoV-2 variants. Libraries were prepared by immunoSEQ multiplex PCR; TCRdb keeps only in-frame clonotypes and omits some of them. The table shows some 350,000 clones, with around 90% occurring only once. This TCR was recovered from a human donor who had recovered from COVID-19. The sample consisted of peripheral blood, taken after recovery from COVID-19.

CDR3 DNA sequence: TGTGCCAGCAGCTTGAGCAGGGCGAACACTGAAGCTTTCTTT. This sequence encodes CASSLSRANTEAFF. The chain couples TRBV5-6 to TRBJ1-1, with D tentatively TRBD1 (5 bases). This CDR3 region has 14 residues. In germline, CDR1 is SGHDT, CDR2 YYEEEE. Trimming took off 1 base at V and 1 base at J, with 8 bases between the two ends.